This T cell receptor beta chain is from a study of circulating and synovial CD4+ cells in juvenile arthritis. The CDR3 has 17 residues. Concerning this clone itself: Its antigen is as yet unknown.

Study-wide findings and caveats: Overlap with synovium rose as more T cells were sequenced. These blood cells shared more CDR3 sequences with synovium than bulk blood.

Assay used: immunoSEQ multiplex PCR; TCRdb lists only in-frame clones, some missing. The sample shows 4,000 or so clones, 83% of them seen only once. This TCR was recovered from a human donor with juvenile idiopathic arthritis. Sequencing was performed on CD4+ T cells from synovial fluid. This rearrangement joins TRBV21-1 to TRBJ2-5; no DNA check was done on the table's D call, TRBD2. TRBV21-1 is assigned pseudogene status. For the CDR3, the DNA is TGTGCCAGCAGCAAAGCGCTGGCTAGCGGGGGGAACGAGACCCAGTACTTC. Encoded protein: CASSKALASGGNETQYF.